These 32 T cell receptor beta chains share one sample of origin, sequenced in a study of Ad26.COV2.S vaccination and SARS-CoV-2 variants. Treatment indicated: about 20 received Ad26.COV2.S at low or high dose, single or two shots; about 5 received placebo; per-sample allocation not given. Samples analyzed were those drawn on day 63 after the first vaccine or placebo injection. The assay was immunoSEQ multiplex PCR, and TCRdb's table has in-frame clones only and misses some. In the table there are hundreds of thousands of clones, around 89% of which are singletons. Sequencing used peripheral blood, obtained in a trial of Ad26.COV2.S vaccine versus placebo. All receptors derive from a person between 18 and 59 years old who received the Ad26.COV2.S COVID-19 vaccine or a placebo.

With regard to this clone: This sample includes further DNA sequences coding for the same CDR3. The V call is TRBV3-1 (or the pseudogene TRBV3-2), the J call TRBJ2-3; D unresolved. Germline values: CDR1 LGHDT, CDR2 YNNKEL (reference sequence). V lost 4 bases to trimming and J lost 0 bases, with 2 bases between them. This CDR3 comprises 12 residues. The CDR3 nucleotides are TGTGCCAGCAGCCCGAGCACAGATACGCAGTATTTT. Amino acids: CASSPSTDTQYF.

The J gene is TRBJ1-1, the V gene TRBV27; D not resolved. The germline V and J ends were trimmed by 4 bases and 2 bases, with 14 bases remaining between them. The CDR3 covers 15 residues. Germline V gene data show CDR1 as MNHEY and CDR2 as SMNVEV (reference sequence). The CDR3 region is CASSSYRTGNTEAFF. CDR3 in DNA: TGTGCCAGCAGTTCCTATCGGACGGGAAACACTGAAGCTTTCTTT.

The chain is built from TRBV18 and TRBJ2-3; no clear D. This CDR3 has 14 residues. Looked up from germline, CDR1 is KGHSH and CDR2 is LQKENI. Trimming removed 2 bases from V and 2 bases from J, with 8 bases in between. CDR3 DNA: TGTGCCAGCTCACCAGTAGGGCCCACAGATACGCAGTATTTT. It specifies CASSPVGPTDTQYF.

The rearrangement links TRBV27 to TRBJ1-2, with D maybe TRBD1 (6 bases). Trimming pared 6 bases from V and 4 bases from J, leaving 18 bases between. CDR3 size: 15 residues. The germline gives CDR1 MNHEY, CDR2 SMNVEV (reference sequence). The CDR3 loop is CASSLRDTGSYGYTF. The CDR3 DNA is TGTGCCAGCAGCCTCCGGGACACAGGGTCCTATGGCTACACCTTC.

CDR3: CASSTPNVATDTQYF. CDR3 nucleotides: TGTGCCAGCAGTACCCCCAATGTGGCCACAGATACGCAGTATTTT. V gene TRBV6-5 combines with J gene TRBJ2-3, with no clear D. The length of the CDR3 is 15 residues. CDR1 is MNHEY, CDR2 SVGAGI, per germline. V was pared by 5 bases and J by 2 bases, with 14 bases between.

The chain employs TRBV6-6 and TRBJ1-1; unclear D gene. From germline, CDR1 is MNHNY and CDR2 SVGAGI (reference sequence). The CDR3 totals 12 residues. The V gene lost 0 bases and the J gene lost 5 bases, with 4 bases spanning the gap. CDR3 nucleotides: TGTGCCAGCAGTTACTCGTCTACTGAAGCTTTCTTT. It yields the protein CASSYSSTEAFF.

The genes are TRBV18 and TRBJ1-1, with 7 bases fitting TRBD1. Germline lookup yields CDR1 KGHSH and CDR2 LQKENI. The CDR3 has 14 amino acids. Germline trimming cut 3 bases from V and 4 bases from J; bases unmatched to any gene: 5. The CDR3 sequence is CASSPTGVATEAFF. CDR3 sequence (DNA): TGTGCCAGCTCACCTACAGGGGTTGCCACTGAAGCTTTCTTT.

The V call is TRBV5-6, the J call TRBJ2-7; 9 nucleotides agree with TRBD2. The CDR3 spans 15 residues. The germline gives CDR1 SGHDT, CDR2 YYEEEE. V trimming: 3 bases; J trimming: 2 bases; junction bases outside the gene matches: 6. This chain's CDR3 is CASSSSGLATYEQYF. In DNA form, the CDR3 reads TGTGCCAGCAGCTCCTCGGGACTAGCCACCTACGAGCAGTACTTC.

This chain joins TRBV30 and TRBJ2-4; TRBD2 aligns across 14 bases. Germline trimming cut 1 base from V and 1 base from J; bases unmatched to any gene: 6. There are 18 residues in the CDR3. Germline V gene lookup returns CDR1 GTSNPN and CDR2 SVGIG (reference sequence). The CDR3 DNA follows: TGTGCCTGGAGTGAAGGGACTAGCGGGAGCAAGGCCAAAAACATTCAGTACTTC. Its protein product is CAWSEGTSGSKAKNIQYF.

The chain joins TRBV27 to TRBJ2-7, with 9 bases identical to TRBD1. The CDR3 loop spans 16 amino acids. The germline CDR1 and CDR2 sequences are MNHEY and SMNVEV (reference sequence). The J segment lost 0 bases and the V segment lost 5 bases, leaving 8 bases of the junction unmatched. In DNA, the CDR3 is TGTGCCAGCAGTCGTCCCGGGACAGGGAGCTCCTACGAGCAGTACTTC. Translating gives CASSRPGTGSSYEQYF.

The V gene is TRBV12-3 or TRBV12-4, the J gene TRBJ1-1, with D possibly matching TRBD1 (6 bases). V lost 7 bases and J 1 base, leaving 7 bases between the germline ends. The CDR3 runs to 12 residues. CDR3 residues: CASTRGNTEAFF. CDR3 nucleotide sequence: TGTGCCAGCACCAGGGGGAACACTGAAGCTTTCTTT.

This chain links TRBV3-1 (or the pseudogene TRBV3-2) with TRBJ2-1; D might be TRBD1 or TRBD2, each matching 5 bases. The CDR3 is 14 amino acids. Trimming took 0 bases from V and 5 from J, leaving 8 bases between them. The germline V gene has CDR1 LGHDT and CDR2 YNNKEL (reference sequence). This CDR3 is CASSQEGRDNEQFF. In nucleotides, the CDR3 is TGTGCCAGCAGCCAAGAGGGACGGGACAATGAGCAGTTCTTC.

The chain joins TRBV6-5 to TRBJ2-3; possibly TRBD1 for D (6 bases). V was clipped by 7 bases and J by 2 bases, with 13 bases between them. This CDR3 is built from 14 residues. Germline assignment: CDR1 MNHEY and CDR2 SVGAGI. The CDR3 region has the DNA TGTGCCAGCACGGACAGCGGCCTCACAGATACGCAGTATTTT. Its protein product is CASTDSGLTDTQYF.

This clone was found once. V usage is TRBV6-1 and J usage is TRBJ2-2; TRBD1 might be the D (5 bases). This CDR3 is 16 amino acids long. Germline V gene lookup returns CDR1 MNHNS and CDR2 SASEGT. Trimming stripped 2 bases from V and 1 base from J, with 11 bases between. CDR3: CASSEPQGRNTGELFF. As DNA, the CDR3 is TGTGCCAGCAGTGAACCGCAGGGAAGGAACACCGGGGAGCTGTTTTTT.

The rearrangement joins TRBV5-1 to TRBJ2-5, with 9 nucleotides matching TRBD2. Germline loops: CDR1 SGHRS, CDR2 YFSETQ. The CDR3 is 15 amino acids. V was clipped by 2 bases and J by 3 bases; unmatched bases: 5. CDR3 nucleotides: TGCGCCAGCAGCTTCGGGACTAGCCTAAAAGAGACCCAGTACTTC. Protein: CASSFGTSLKETQYF.

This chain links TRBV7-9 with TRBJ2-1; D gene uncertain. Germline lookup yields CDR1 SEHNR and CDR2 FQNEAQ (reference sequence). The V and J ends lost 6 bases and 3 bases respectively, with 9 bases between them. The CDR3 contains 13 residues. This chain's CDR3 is CASRGRNYNEQFF. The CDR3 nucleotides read TGTGCCAGCAGAGGTCGGAACTACAATGAGCAGTTCTTC.

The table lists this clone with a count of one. In nucleotides, the CDR3 is TGTGCCAGCAGCTTTGGGACTAGCGGTAGCTCCTACGAGCAGTACTTC. It is translated as CASSFGTSGSSYEQYF. The chain couples TRBV11-2 to TRBJ2-7; 11 nucleotides agree with TRBD2. The CDR3 length is 16 residues. The junction had 4 bases not matched to a gene; V was cut back by 3 bases and J by 0 bases. Germline V gives CDR1 SGHAT, CDR2 FQNNGV.

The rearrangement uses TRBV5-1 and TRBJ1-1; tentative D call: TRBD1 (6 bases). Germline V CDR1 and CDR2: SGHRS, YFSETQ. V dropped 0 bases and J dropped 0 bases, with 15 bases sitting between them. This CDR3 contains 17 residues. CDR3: CASSLGSGHNLNTEAFF. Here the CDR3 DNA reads TGCGCCAGCAGCTTGGGGTCGGGACATAATTTGAACACTGAAGCTTTCTTT.

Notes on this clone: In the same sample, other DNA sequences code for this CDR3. The CDR3 loop reads CSVRQLYGYTF. The CDR3 DNA reads as TGCAGCGTCAGGCAGCTATATGGCTACACCTTC. The rearrangement links TRBV29-1 to TRBJ1-2; D is undetermined. The ends were cut back, 6 bases at V and 5 bases at J, with 10 bases in the middle. Germline V gene sequence: CDR1 SQVTM, CDR2 ANQGSEA. This CDR3 is built from 11 residues.

CDR3 nucleotide sequence: TGCGCCAGCAGTGAGCCGGGACAGCCTAATGAAAAACTGTTTTTT. Encoded protein: CASSEPGQPNEKLFF. The gene calls are TRBV10-2 and TRBJ1-4, with TRBD1 identical over 7 bases. This CDR3 contains 15 residues. The junction had 3 bases not matched to a gene; V was cut back by 2 bases and J by 3 bases. Looked up from germline, CDR1 is WSHSY and CDR2 is SAAADI.

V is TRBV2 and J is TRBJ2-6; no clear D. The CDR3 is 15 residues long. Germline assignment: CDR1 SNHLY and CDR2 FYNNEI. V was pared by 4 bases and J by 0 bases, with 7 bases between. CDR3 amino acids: CASSGRRSGANVLTF. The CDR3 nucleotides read TGTGCCAGCAGTGGACGGCGCTCTGGGGCCAACGTCCTGACTTTC.

CDR3: CAWTSGPTDTQYF. DNA for the CDR3: TGTGCCTGGACTAGCGGTCCCACAGATACGCAGTATTTT. The chain carries TRBV30 and TRBJ2-3; 7 bases fit TRBD2. The CDR3 has 13 amino acids. The trim removed 4 bases at V and 2 bases at J, leaving 3 bases unmatched. CDR1 is GTSNPN and CDR2 is SVGIG in the germline V gene (reference sequence).

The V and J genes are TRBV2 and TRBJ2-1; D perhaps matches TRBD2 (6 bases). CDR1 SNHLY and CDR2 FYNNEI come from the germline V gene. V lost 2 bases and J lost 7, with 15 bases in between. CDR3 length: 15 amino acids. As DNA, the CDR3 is TGTGCCAGCAGTGAATACACCCACCTAGCGAATGAGCAGTTCTTC. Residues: CASSEYTHLANEQFF.

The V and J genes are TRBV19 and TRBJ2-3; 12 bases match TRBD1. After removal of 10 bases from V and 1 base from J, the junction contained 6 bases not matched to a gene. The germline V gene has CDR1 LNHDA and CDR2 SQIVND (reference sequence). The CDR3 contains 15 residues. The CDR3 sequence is CATGTGGLRTDTQYF. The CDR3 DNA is TGTGCCACCGGGACAGGGGGCCTCCGCACAGATACGCAGTATTTT.

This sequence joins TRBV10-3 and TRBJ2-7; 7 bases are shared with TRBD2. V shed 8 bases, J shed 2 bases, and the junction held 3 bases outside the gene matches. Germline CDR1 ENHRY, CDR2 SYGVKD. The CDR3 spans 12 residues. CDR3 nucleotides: TGTGCCATCCGGGGGGTCACCTACGAGCAGTACTTC. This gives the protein CAIRGVTYEQYF.

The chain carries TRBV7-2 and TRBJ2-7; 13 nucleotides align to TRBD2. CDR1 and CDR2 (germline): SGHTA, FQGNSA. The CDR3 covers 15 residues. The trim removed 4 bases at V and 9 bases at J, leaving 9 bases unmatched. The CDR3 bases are TGTGCCAGCAGCTCGGAGGGGACTAGCGGGATAAGGCAGTACTTC. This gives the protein CASSSEGTSGIRQYF. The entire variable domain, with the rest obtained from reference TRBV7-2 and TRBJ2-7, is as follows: GAGVSQSPSNKVTEKGKDVELRCDPISGHTALYWYRQSLGQGLEFLIYFQGNSAPDKSGLPSDRFSAERTGGSVSTLTIQRTQQEDSAVYLCASSSEGTSGIRQYFGPGTRLTVT.

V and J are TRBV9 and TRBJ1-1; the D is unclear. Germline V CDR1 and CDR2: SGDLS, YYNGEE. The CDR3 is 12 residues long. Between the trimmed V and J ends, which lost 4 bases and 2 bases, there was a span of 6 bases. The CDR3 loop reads CASSPHNTEAFF. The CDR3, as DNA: TGTGCCAGCAGCCCTCACAACACTGAAGCTTTCTTT.

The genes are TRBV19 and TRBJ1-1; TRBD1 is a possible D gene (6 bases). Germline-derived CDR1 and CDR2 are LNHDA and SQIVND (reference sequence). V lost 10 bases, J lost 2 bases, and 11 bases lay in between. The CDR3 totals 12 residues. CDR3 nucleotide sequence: TGTGCCATTTCGGACAGAAACACTGAAGCTTTCTTT. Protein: CAISDRNTEAFF.

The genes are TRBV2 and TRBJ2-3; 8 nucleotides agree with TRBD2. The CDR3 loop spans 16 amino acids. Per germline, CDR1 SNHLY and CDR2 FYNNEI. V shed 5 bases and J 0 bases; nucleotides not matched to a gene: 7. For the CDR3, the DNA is TGTGCCAGCAGTTTACTAGCGGACCCTAGCACAGATACGCAGTATTTT. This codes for CASSLLADPSTDTQYF.

The CDR3: CASSPGRWSSENTGELFF. CDR3 bases: TGCGCCAGCAGCCCCGGGCGGTGGAGCAGCGAGAACACCGGGGAGCTGTTTTTT. The rearrangement uses TRBV4-1 and TRBJ2-2; D not certain. The germline gives CDR1 MGHRA, CDR2 YSYEKL. The CDR3 runs to 18 residues. The germline V and J ends were trimmed by 4 bases and 1 base, with 19 bases remaining between them.

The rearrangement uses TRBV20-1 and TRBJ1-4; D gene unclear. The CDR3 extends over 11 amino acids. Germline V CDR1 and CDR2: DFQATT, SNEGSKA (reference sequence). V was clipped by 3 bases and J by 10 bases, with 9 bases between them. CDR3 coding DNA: TGCAGTGCTAGTGGTCCGGGAAAACTGTTTTTT. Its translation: CSASGPGKLFF.

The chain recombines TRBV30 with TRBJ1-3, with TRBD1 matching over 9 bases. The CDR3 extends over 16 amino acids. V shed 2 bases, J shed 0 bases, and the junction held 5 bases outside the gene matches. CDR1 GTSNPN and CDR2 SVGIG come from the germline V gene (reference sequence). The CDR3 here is CAWSRDRAFSGNTIYF. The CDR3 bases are TGTGCCTGGAGTAGGGACAGGGCATTCTCTGGAAACACCATATATTTT.